These 29 T cell receptor beta chains were sequenced from one sample in a study of OX40 agonist ivuxolimab in advanced cancers. Some clones are missing from TCRdb's copy, which holds only in-frame ones; the method was immunoSEQ multiplex PCR. Counted here are tens of thousands of clones, 79% occurring once; the ten biggest clones make up around 15%. The sequenced sample was CD4+ or CD8+ T cells sorted from blood, obtained in a trial of the OX40 agonist ivuxolimab. These receptors came from an adult with an advanced solid tumor such as melanoma, head and neck, liver or kidney cancer.

J is TRBJ2-2 and V is TRBV7-9; D is possibly TRBD2 (7 bases). Trimming stripped 7 bases from V and 6 bases from J, with 21 bases between. This CDR3 comprises 16 residues. Germline loops: CDR1 SEHNR, CDR2 FQNEAQ (reference sequence). CDR3 amino acids: CASTHSYAGGPGELFF. CDR3 in DNA: TGTGCCAGCACCCACTCCTACGCCGGGGGGCCCGGGGAGCTGTTTTTT.

The chain is built from TRBV28 and TRBJ1-1; weak D call: TRBD1 (5 bases). Between the trimmed V and J ends, which lost 6 bases and 1 base, there was a span of 15 bases. The length of the CDR3 is 15 residues. In germline, CDR1 is MDHEN, CDR2 SYDVKM. CDR3 sequence (DNA): TGTGCCAGCAGCCTCGAGGGGTGGGGGAACACTGAAGCTTTCTTT. It is translated as CASSLEGWGNTEAFF.

The chain combines TRBV5-1 with TRBJ2-7; D is possibly TRBD1 (6 bases). CDR3 length equals 13 residues. V dropped 5 bases and J dropped 2 bases, with 11 bases sitting between them. Germline CDR1 SGHRS, CDR2 YFSETQ. The CDR3 is CASSGTQTYEQYF. The CDR3, as DNA: TGCGCCAGCAGTGGGACACAAACCTACGAGCAGTACTTC.

J is TRBJ1-1 and V is TRBV7-3; TRBD1 might be the D (6 bases). The CDR3 extends over 14 amino acids. Trimming took off 4 bases at V and 1 base at J, with 10 bases between the two ends. Per germline, CDR1 SGHTA and CDR2 FQGTGA. The CDR3 region is CASSSGTTNTEAFF. In DNA, the CDR3 is TGTGCCAGCAGCTCCGGGACAACGAACACTGAAGCTTTCTTT. Full variable domain (rest looked up from reference TRBV7-3 and TRBJ1-1): GAGVSQTPSNKVTEKGKYVELRCDPISGHTALYWYRQSLGQGPEFLIYFQGTGAADDSGLPNDRFFAVRPEGSVSTLKIQRTERGDSAVYLCASSSGTTNTEAFFGQGTRLTVV.

This rearrangement joins TRBV13 to TRBJ2-3; maybe TRBD2 (5 bases). With 1 base removed from V and 4 bases from J, the gap between germline ends came to 12 bases. The germline CDR1 and CDR2 sequences are PRHDT and FYEKMQ (reference sequence). CDR3 length equals 15 residues. Written as DNA, the CDR3 is TGTGCCAGCAGCTTAGACACGCTGGAGGCAGATACGCAGTATTTT. Translating gives CASSLDTLEADTQYF.

The rearrangement links TRBV19 to TRBJ2-2; 7 bases agree with TRBD1. Germline CDR1 is LNHDA and CDR2 is SQIVND (reference sequence). This CDR3 has 15 amino acids. V gave up 2 bases and J gave up 6 bases; unmatched junction bases: 6. CDR3: CASSIQGVIAGELFF. CDR3 nucleotides: TGTGCCAGTAGTATACAGGGGGTCATTGCCGGGGAGCTGTTTTTT.

For the CDR3, the DNA is TGTGCCAGCAGTTACGACGTCGAAAACACCATATATTTT. It encodes CASSYDVENTIYF. The rearrangement joins TRBV6-5 to TRBJ1-3; unclear D gene. The CDR3 loop spans 13 amino acids. V was shortened by 2 bases and J by 6 bases, with 8 bases between the two germline ends. The germline CDR1 and CDR2 sequences are MNHEY and SVGAGI.

V is TRBV5-4 and J is TRBJ1-2; 7 nucleotides line up with TRBD1. Germline assignment: CDR1 SGHNT and CDR2 YYREEE (reference sequence). V gave up 4 bases and J gave up 2 bases; unmatched junction bases: 11. The CDR3 loop spans 16 amino acids. The CDR3 coding sequence is TGTGCCAGCAGCCCTAGCGACAGGGCGCCCAACTATGGCTACACCTTC. Its translation: CASSPSDRAPNYGYTF.

The chain combines TRBV7-2 with TRBJ2-7, with D perhaps matching TRBD1 (6 bases). The CDR3 loop spans 15 amino acids. Looked up from germline, CDR1 is SGHTA and CDR2 is FQGNSA. V was pared by 6 bases and J by 0 bases, with 15 bases between. The CDR3 DNA follows: TGTGCCAGCAGTCTAACCGTGGGGGCCTCCTACGAGCAGTACTTC. Its protein product is CASSLTVGASYEQYF. Looking up the rest from reference TRBV7-2 and TRBJ2-7 gives the full variable domain: GAGVSQSPSNKVTEKGKDVELRCDPISGHTALYWYRQSLGQGLEFLIYFQGNSAPDKSGLPSDRFSAERTGGSVSTLTIQRTQQEDSAVYLCASSLTVGASYEQYFGPGTRLTVT.

The genes are TRBV2 and TRBJ2-1; TRBD2 aligns across 12 bases. Germline V gives CDR1 SNHLY, CDR2 FYNNEI. The CDR3 totals 16 residues. The junction had 6 bases not matched to a gene; V was cut back by 6 bases and J by 3 bases. CDR3 sequence: CASSRTSGGLYNEQFF. CDR3 DNA sequence: TGTGCCAGCAGCCGTACTAGCGGGGGGCTCTACAATGAGCAGTTCTTC.

V gene TRBV7-9 combines with J gene TRBJ1-2; D ambiguous. The V gene's germline CDR1 is SEHNR and CDR2 FQNEAQ (reference sequence). The CDR3 has 15 residues. The V and J ends lost 2 bases and 0 bases respectively, with 10 bases between them. In nucleotides, the CDR3 is TGTGCCAGCAGCTTAATTCTGGCCCCTAACTATGGCTACACCTTC. Protein sequence: CASSLILAPNYGYTF.

This chain uses TRBV2 with TRBJ2-1, with TRBD2 identical over 11 bases. The CDR3 has 15 residues. Germline-derived CDR1 and CDR2 are SNHLY and FYNNEI. J gave up 1 base and V 5 bases, and 1 base lay outside the gene matches. CDR3 sequence reads: CASSPSGGSYNEQFF. For the CDR3, the DNA is TGTGCCAGCAGTCCTAGCGGGGGGTCCTACAATGAGCAGTTCTTC.

This rearrangement joins TRBV9 to TRBJ2-5; a possible D gene is TRBD1 (6 bases). Per the germline V gene, CDR1 is SGDLS and CDR2 is YYNGEE. The CDR3 runs to 15 residues. The germline V and J ends were trimmed by 2 bases and 3 bases, with 14 bases remaining between them. The CDR3 nucleotides are TGTGCCAGCAGCGTCGGGGTTAACAGGGAAGAGACCCAGTACTTC. It yields the protein CASSVGVNREETQYF. The full variable domain, rest sourced from reference TRBV9 and TRBJ2-5, is DSGVTQTPKHLITATGQRVTLRCSPRSGDLSVYWYQQSLDQGLQFLIQYYNGEERAKGNILERFSAQQFPDLHSELNLSSLELGDSALYFCASSVGVNREETQYFGPGTRLLVL.

The chain combines TRBV11-2 with TRBJ2-7; D gene ambiguous. The V end lost 1 base, the J end lost 4 bases, and 11 bases lay between the germline ends. The CDR3 has 14 residues. The germline V gene has CDR1 SGHAT and CDR2 FQNNGV. In nucleotides, the CDR3 is TGTGCCAGCAGCTTAGGAAATGGGCTTTACGAGCAGTACTTC. It codes for CASSLGNGLYEQYF. The whole variable domain, remainder taken from reference TRBV11-2 and TRBJ2-7, is EAGVAQSPRYKIIEKRQSVAFWCNPISGHATLYWYQQILGQGPKLLIQFQNNGVVDDSQLPKDRFSAERLKGVDSTLKIQPAKLEDSAVYLCASSLGNGLYEQYFGPGTRLTVT.

This clone was detected only a few times. The chain combines TRBV9 with TRBJ1-3; 7 bases line up with TRBD1. The CDR3 has 17 residues. The germline V gene encodes CDR1 SGDLS and CDR2 YYNGEE. Germline trimming cut 4 bases from V and 4 bases from J; bases unmatched to any gene: 14. CDR3 sequence (DNA): TGTGCCAGCAGCCCTCAACGACAGGGCACAACGGGAAACACCATATATTTT. It codes for CASSPQRQGTTGNTIYF. The full variable domain, with the rest looked up from reference TRBV9 and TRBJ1-3, is DSGVTQTPKHLITATGQRVTLRCSPRSGDLSVYWYQQSLDQGLQFLIQYYNGEERAKGNILERFSAQQFPDLHSELNLSSLELGDSALYFCASSPQRQGTTGNTIYFGEGSWLTVV.

The gene calls are TRBV19 and TRBJ2-7, with D possibly being TRBD1 or TRBD2 (5 bases each). Germline CDR1 and CDR2: LNHDA and SQIVND (reference sequence). With 5 bases removed from V and 0 bases from J, the gap between germline ends came to 11 bases. This CDR3 contains 14 residues. The CDR3 protein is CASSRAGSSYEQYF. CDR3 in DNA: TGTGCCAGTAGTCGGGCAGGGAGCTCCTACGAGCAGTACTTC.

The rearrangement uses TRBV7-2 and TRBJ1-2, with no clear D. The CDR3 loop spans 12 amino acids. Trimming stripped 5 bases from V and 7 bases from J, with 11 bases between. CDR1 SGHTA and CDR2 FQGNSA come from the germline V gene. The CDR3 DNA is TGTGCCAGCAGCCCAAGGTCGACTGGCTACACCTTC. Residues: CASSPRSTGYTF.

The chain links TRBV27 to TRBJ1-1, with TRBD1 as a possible D gene (5 bases). This CDR3 region has 13 residues. Trimming pared 5 bases from V and 2 bases from J, leaving 9 bases between. In germline, CDR1 is MNHEY, CDR2 SMNVEV (reference sequence). CDR3 sequence: CASSARVNTEAFF. Here the CDR3 DNA reads TGTGCCAGCAGTGCCAGGGTTAACACTGAAGCTTTCTTT.

The rearrangement joins TRBV14 to TRBJ2-2, with D possibly called TRBD1 or TRBD2 (5 bases each). Germline-derived CDR1 and CDR2 are SGHDN and FVKESK. This CDR3 is built from 14 residues. The V gene lost 1 base and the J gene lost 8 bases, with 11 bases spanning the gap. CDR3 DNA: TGTGCCAGCAGCCAAGTTACGGGACGAGGGGAGCTGTTTTTT. Its protein is CASSQVTGRGELFF.

J is TRBJ2-7 and V is TRBV6-6; D uncertain. The CDR3 covers 14 residues. Germline-derived CDR1 and CDR2 are MNHNY and SVGAGI (reference sequence). The V end was cut by 5 bases, the J end by 2 bases, with 13 bases between. CDR3 protein: CASSRDGFTYEQYF. The CDR3 bases are TGTGCCAGCAGTCGAGACGGATTTACCTACGAGCAGTACTTC.

The gene calls are TRBV9 and TRBJ1-1, with D possibly matching TRBD1 (6 bases). Deletions cut 6 bases from V and 4 bases from J, with 16 bases between. CDR1 is SGDLS, CDR2 YYNGEE, per germline. The CDR3 consists of 14 residues. The CDR3 spells CASIPVGGGTEAFF. CDR3 DNA sequence: TGTGCCAGCATCCCAGTCGGGGGCGGCACTGAAGCTTTCTTT.

The chain joins TRBV5-6 to TRBJ1-1; no definite D call. The germline V and J ends were trimmed by 2 bases and 4 bases, with 9 bases remaining between them. Germline V gene sequence: CDR1 SGHDT, CDR2 YYEEEE. This CDR3 is 13 amino acids long. CDR3 loop: CASSFVVSTEAFF. The CDR3 DNA is TGTGCCAGCAGCTTCGTCGTTTCCACTGAAGCTTTCTTT.

This clone turned up a few times. The V gene is TRBV5-4, the J gene TRBJ1-1; unclear D gene. The ends were cut back, 3 bases at V and 5 bases at J, with 8 bases in the middle. CDR3 length: 12 amino acids. Germline loops: CDR1 SGHNT, CDR2 YYREEE (reference sequence). CDR3 nucleotide sequence: TGTGCCAGCAGCTCCCAGGAGACTGAAGCTTTCTTT. It encodes CASSSQETEAFF.

The rearrangement uses TRBV27 and TRBJ2-3, with D perhaps matching TRBD2 (5 bases). Germline lookup yields CDR1 MNHEY and CDR2 SMNVEV (reference sequence). This CDR3 has 15 amino acids. With 3 bases removed from V and 0 bases from J, the gap between germline ends came to 10 bases. CDR3 coding DNA: TGTGCCAGCAGTTTTTTAGCGACTAGCACAGATACGCAGTATTTT. Translation gives CASSFLATSTDTQYF.

This clone occurred once. The J gene is TRBJ1-1, the V gene TRBV5-5; no firm D call. V was pared by 4 bases and J by 4 bases, with 8 bases between. The CDR3 has 12 residues. Germline lookup yields CDR1 SGHKS and CDR2 YYEKEE (reference sequence). In DNA form, the CDR3 reads TGTGCCAGCAGCGTGGTGGGCACTGAAGCTTTCTTT. Translation gives CASSVVGTEAFF.

This chain uses TRBV6-5 with TRBJ2-7; D is uncertain. Germline V lookup: CDR1 MNHEY, CDR2 SVGAGI. The CDR3 has 15 amino acids. V shed 3 bases and J shed 0 bases, with 12 bases lying between them. The DNA of the CDR3 is TGTGCCAGCAGTTATGTGGTAAATTACTCCTACGAGCAGTACTTC. It yields the protein CASSYVVNYSYEQYF.

CDR3 nucleotide sequence: TGTGCCAGCAGTTTAGGGGACCCCTCTCGGGATACGCAGTATTTT. It translates to CASSLGDPSRDTQYF. The chain combines TRBV27 with TRBJ2-3; possibly TRBD1 or TRBD2 for D (5 bases each). This CDR3 spans 15 amino acids. Between the trimmed V and J ends, which lost 2 bases and 6 bases, there was a span of 15 bases. Germline V lookup: CDR1 MNHEY, CDR2 SMNVEV (reference sequence).

J is TRBJ2-5 and V is TRBV7-2, with D tentatively TRBD1 (6 bases). V was clipped by 1 base and J by 5 bases, with 17 bases between them. The CDR3 has 16 residues. Looked up from germline, CDR1 is SGHTA and CDR2 is FQGNSA. As DNA, the CDR3 is TGTGCCAGCAGCTTAGGGGGCAGGGGAATGTTTGAGACCCAGTACTTC. Encoded protein: CASSLGGRGMFETQYF.

V is TRBV4-2 and J is TRBJ1-5; D remains unclear. Germline CDR1 reads LGHNA; CDR2 reads YNFKEQ. CDR3 length: 15 amino acids. Trimming shortened V by 1 base and J by 0 bases, and 7 bases separated the two germline ends. CDR3 DNA sequence: TGTGCCAGCAGCCAAGTACAGATTAGCAATCAGCCCCAGCATTTT. It translates to CASSQVQISNQPQHF.